The 29 T cell receptor beta chains below come from one sample, sequenced in a study of blood T cell repertoires in COVID-19. TCRdb's copy holds only in-frame clones and misses some; the assay was immunoSEQ multiplex PCR. This table has 200,000 to 300,000 clones, approximately 86% appearing once. Material: peripheral blood. The receptors originated from a man aged 25 to 40 with active or convalescent COVID-19.

V and J are TRBV11-2 and TRBJ1-1; no firm D call. Trimming left V 1 base short and J 1 base short, with 16 bases between. The CDR3 runs 17 residues. Germline V gene data show CDR1 as SGHAT and CDR2 as FQNNGV. This CDR3 reads CASSLVLVRDKNTEAFF. The CDR3 bases are TGTGCCAGCAGCTTAGTCTTGGTCCGAGACAAGAACACTGAAGCTTTCTTT.

The chain combines TRBV7-2 with TRBJ2-7, with 8 bases identical to TRBD1. The CDR3 is made up of 18 amino acids. CDR1 is SGHTA and CDR2 is FQGNSA in the germline V gene. The V gene end was trimmed by 4 bases and the J gene end by 4 bases; junction bases not matched to a gene: 18. In DNA, the CDR3 is TGTGCCAGCAGCTCCCCAGCACGGACAGGGAGATGGGGGTACGAGCAGTACTTC. Translating it yields CASSSPARTGRWGYEQYF.

The rearrangement uses TRBV19 and TRBJ1-2; 7 nucleotides agree with TRBD1. CDR1 LNHDA and CDR2 SQIVND come from the germline V gene (reference sequence). There are 13 residues in the CDR3. J was trimmed by 13 bases and V by 2 bases; bases with no gene match: 10. The CDR3 spells CASSIRTGLWITF. In DNA, the CDR3 is TGTGCCAGTAGTATACGGACAGGTCTATGGATCACCTTC. Combining the CDR3 with reference TRBV19 and TRBJ1-2 gives the whole variable domain DGGITQSPKYLFRKEGQNVTLSCEQNLNHDAMYWYRQDPGQGLRLIYYSQIVNDFQKGDIAEGYSVSREKKESFPLTVTSAQKNPTAFYLCASSIRTGLWITFGSGTRLTVV.

V and J are TRBV6-5 and TRBJ2-1; D might be TRBD1 (5 bases). The CDR3 extends over 15 amino acids. Deletions cut 6 bases from V and 6 bases from J, with 18 bases between. Germline V gene data show CDR1 as MNHEY and CDR2 as SVGAGI. The CDR3 protein is CASSPQGAGPNEQFF. CDR3 bases: TGTGCCAGCAGCCCCCAGGGCGCCGGGCCCAATGAGCAGTTCTTC.

The chain is built from TRBV6-5 and TRBJ2-1; TRBD2 aligns across 15 bases. Germline V lookup: CDR1 MNHEY, CDR2 SVGAGI. This CDR3 is built from 15 residues. V was pared by 6 bases and J by 7 bases, with 4 bases of the junction left unmatched. In DNA, the CDR3 is TGTGCCAGCAGCATGGGACTAGCGGGGGGAAATGAGCAGTTCTTC. This gives the protein CASSMGLAGGNEQFF.

This chain joins TRBV19 and TRBJ1-1; 7 bases match TRBD1. The CDR3 loop spans 15 amino acids. The germline gives CDR1 LNHDA, CDR2 SQIVND (reference sequence). J lost 4 bases, V lost 1 base, and 6 bases had no gene match. This chain's CDR3 is CASSIAESGGTEAFF. As DNA, the CDR3 is TGTGCCAGTAGTATAGCCGAGTCAGGGGGCACTGAAGCTTTCTTT.

DNA for the CDR3: TGCAGTGCCATCCCAGCCTACGAGCAGTACTTC. This sequence encodes CSAIPAYEQYF. The genes are TRBV20-1 and TRBJ2-7; D call uncertain. Germline V CDR1 and CDR2: DFQATT, SNEGSKA (reference sequence). V gave up 6 bases and J gave up 2 bases, with 8 bases separating them. CDR3 size: 11 residues.

This sequence joins TRBV4-1 and TRBJ2-5; D is unresolved. This CDR3 is 16 amino acids long. V dropped 0 bases and J dropped 6 bases, with 17 bases sitting between them. Germline V gene sequence: CDR1 MGHRA, CDR2 YSYEKL. This CDR3 is CASSQDRQRAGQTQYF. CDR3 nucleotides: TGCGCCAGCAGCCAAGATCGACAACGCGCTGGGCAGACCCAGTACTTC.

The chain links TRBV7-9 to TRBJ1-5, with 11 bases fitting TRBD1. V shed 4 bases, J shed 0 bases, and the junction held 8 bases outside the gene matches. The CDR3 is 18 amino acids. Germline V gene sequence: CDR1 SEHNR, CDR2 FQNEAQ (reference sequence). CDR3 in DNA: TGTGCCAGCAGCTCGGACAGGGGGCCAACATATAGCAATCAGCCCCAGCATTTT. It translates to CASSSDRGPTYSNQPQHF.

V usage is TRBV7-2 and J usage is TRBJ1-4; tentative D call: TRBD1 (6 bases). This CDR3 contains 14 residues. V lost 1 base and J 8 bases, leaving 11 bases between the germline ends. From germline, CDR1 is SGHTA and CDR2 FQGNSA. The CDR3 is CASSLEQGREKLFF. In DNA, the CDR3 is TGTGCCAGCAGCTTAGAACAGGGAAGGGAAAAACTGTTTTTT.

This clone was counted a few times. The chain employs TRBV20-1 and TRBJ1-4; D unclear. The germline CDR1 and CDR2 sequences are DFQATT and SNEGSKA (reference sequence). V shed 3 bases and J shed 2 bases, with 10 bases lying between them. This CDR3 comprises 14 residues. The CDR3 loop reads CSASSSGTNEKLFF. CDR3 DNA sequence: TGCAGTGCTAGTTCGTCCGGGACTAATGAAAAACTGTTTTTT.

This chain uses TRBV5-1 with TRBJ2-3; D uncertain. V was shortened by 2 bases and J by 0 bases, with 10 bases between the two germline ends. CDR1 and CDR2 from the germline V gene are SGHRS and YFSETQ. The CDR3 sequence is 15 residues long. The CDR3, as DNA: TGCGCCAGCAGCTTTCAGGCCCTTAGCACAGATACGCAGTATTTT. It is translated as CASSFQALSTDTQYF.

V is TRBV29-1 and J is TRBJ1-3; TRBD1 might be the D (5 bases). The germline CDR1 and CDR2 sequences are SQVTM and ANQGSEA. Deletions cut 1 base from V and 2 bases from J, with 12 bases between. There are 15 residues in the CDR3. The CDR3 DNA reads TGCAGCGTTGAAGGGTTCGGGGGTCCTGGAAACACCATATATTTT. This sequence encodes CSVEGFGGPGNTIYF.

The chain combines TRBV10-3 with TRBJ1-5; maybe TRBD1 (6 bases). Looked up from germline, CDR1 is ENHRY and CDR2 is SYGVKD. Trimming left V 6 bases short and J 6 bases short, with 15 bases between. CDR3 length equals 14 residues. Written as DNA, the CDR3 is TGTGCCATCAGGCAGGGGACAACGGGTCAGCCCCAGCATTTT. Translating it yields CAIRQGTTGQPQHF.

This clone was recorded once. The chain carries TRBV2 and TRBJ1-5, with D perhaps TRBD1 (6 bases). V shed 10 bases and J shed 3 bases, with 13 bases lying between them. The CDR3 is made up of 13 amino acids. Germline V gives CDR1 SNHLY, CDR2 FYNNEI. CDR3 amino acids: CATGGANNQPQHF. As DNA, the CDR3 is TGTGCCACCGGGGGGGCAAACAATCAGCCCCAGCATTTT.

The rearrangement uses TRBV3-1 (or the pseudogene TRBV3-2) and TRBJ2-5, with a tentative D call TRBD2 (5 bases). CDR3 length equals 16 residues. Looked up from germline, CDR1 is LGHDT and CDR2 is YNNKEL (reference sequence). V dropped 1 base and J dropped 4 bases, with 16 bases sitting between them. The CDR3: CASSQATATRGETQYF. For the CDR3, the DNA is TGTGCCAGCAGCCAAGCTACAGCAACCCGGGGAGAGACCCAGTACTTC.

The chain is built from TRBV29-1 and TRBJ2-5; 7 nucleotides match TRBD2. The V gene end was trimmed by 8 bases and the J gene end by 1 base; junction bases not matched to a gene: 7. This CDR3 comprises 13 residues. Germline V gene lookup returns CDR1 SQVTM and CDR2 ANQGSEA. CDR3 residues: CSSGGGGQETQYF. In DNA, the CDR3 is TGCAGCTCTGGCGGCGGGGGCCAAGAGACCCAGTACTTC.

Here the CDR3 reads CSVGFSGAADTQYF. The DNA of the CDR3 is TGCAGCGTTGGCTTTAGCGGGGCGGCAGATACGCAGTATTTT. V gene TRBV29-1 combines with J gene TRBJ2-3; the match to TRBD2 covers 8 bases. V was pared by 4 bases and J by 4 bases, with 7 bases of the junction left unmatched. Germline-derived CDR1 and CDR2 are SQVTM and ANQGSEA. The CDR3 spans 14 residues.

Only a few counts were recorded for this clone. V and J are TRBV19 and TRBJ1-5; 7 positions match TRBD1. This CDR3 has 14 amino acids. V dropped 7 bases and J dropped 6; count of bases not matched to a gene: 9. Per germline, CDR1 LNHDA and CDR2 SQIVND (reference sequence). The CDR3 here is CASIRTGAGQPQHF. The CDR3 DNA sequence: TGTGCCAGTATAAGAACAGGGGCCGGTCAGCCCCAGCATTTT. Combining the CDR3 with reference TRBV19 and TRBJ1-5 gives the whole variable domain DGGITQSPKYLFRKEGQNVTLSCEQNLNHDAMYWYRQDPGQGLRLIYYSQIVNDFQKGDIAEGYSVSREKKESFPLTVTSAQKNPTAFYLCASIRTGAGQPQHFGDGTRLSIL.

Only one count was recorded for this clone. The rearrangement uses TRBV12-3 or TRBV12-4 and TRBJ1-1; D might be TRBD1 (5 bases). There are 12 residues in the CDR3. The germline V and J ends were trimmed by 7 bases and 0 bases, with 6 bases remaining between them. Here the CDR3 reads CASTGMNTEAFF. The CDR3 nucleotides read TGTGCCAGCACAGGGATGAACACTGAAGCTTTCTTT.

The V gene is TRBV6-2 or TRBV6-3, the J gene TRBJ2-7; no clear D gene. The V gene lost 3 bases and the J gene lost 4 bases, with 7 bases spanning the gap. Germline-derived CDR1 and CDR2 are MNHEY and SVGEGT. The CDR3 runs to 12 residues. The CDR3 here is CASSYGFYEQYF. The CDR3 region has the DNA TGTGCCAGCAGTTATGGCTTTTACGAGCAGTACTTC.

The chain has TRBV4-1 and TRBJ2-3, with D perhaps matching TRBD1 (5 bases). The CDR3 is made up of 14 amino acids. V was trimmed by 6 bases and J by 6 bases, leaving 16 bases between them. CDR1 is MGHRA, CDR2 YSYEKL, per germline. The CDR3 coding sequence is TGCGCCAGCAGTCTAGGGGTGACGGCGGATACGCAGTATTTT. It encodes CASSLGVTADTQYF.

V and J are TRBV11-2 and TRBJ1-1, with D possibly being TRBD1 (5 bases). Per germline, CDR1 SGHAT and CDR2 FQNNGV. V shed 5 bases and J shed 4 bases, with 14 bases lying between them. The CDR3 sequence is 14 residues long. CDR3 coding DNA: TGTGCCAGCAGCCGGGGGGGACGAGGCACTGAAGCTTTCTTT. It translates to CASSRGGRGTEAFF.

The rearrangement links TRBV5-1 to TRBJ2-3; a weak D match, TRBD2 (5 bases). V was clipped by 4 bases and J by 2 bases, with 17 bases between them. CDR1 SGHRS and CDR2 YFSETQ come from the germline V gene. This CDR3 contains 16 residues. CDR3 nucleotide sequence: TGCGCCAGCAGCGTCCTCTCTCCTGACTACACAGATACGCAGTATTTT. The encoded protein is CASSVLSPDYTDTQYF.

V usage is TRBV3-1 (or the pseudogene TRBV3-2) and J usage is TRBJ1-2; no definite D call. This CDR3 is built from 12 residues. Germline V gene data show CDR1 as LGHDT and CDR2 as YNNKEL (reference sequence). The V end lost 0 bases, the J end lost 7 bases, and 6 bases lay between the germline ends. CDR3 DNA: TGTGCCAGCAGCCAAGATTATAGTGGCTACACCTTC. It translates to CASSQDYSGYTF.

The rearrangement uses TRBV3-1 (or the pseudogene TRBV3-2) and TRBJ2-3; the match to TRBD2 covers 9 bases. The CDR3 loop spans 16 amino acids. V lost 7 bases and J lost 3; bases outside the gene matches: 11. Germline V gives CDR1 LGHDT, CDR2 YNNKEL (reference sequence). The CDR3, as DNA: TGTGCCAGCAACCAGAGGAAGCGGGGGGTAACAGATACGCAGTATTTT. As protein: CASNQRKRGVTDTQYF.

The V call is TRBV6-5, the J call TRBJ1-1, with D hard to call. The germline V and J ends were trimmed by 4 bases and 5 bases, with 11 bases remaining between them. The CDR3 covers 13 residues. Germline CDR1 is MNHEY and CDR2 is SVGAGI. The CDR3 is CASSSGGKTEAFF. The CDR3 nucleotides read TGTGCCAGCAGTTCAGGAGGGAAAACTGAAGCTTTCTTT.

The rearrangement joins TRBV10-2 to TRBJ2-7; 8 positions agree with TRBD1. There are 13 residues in the CDR3. The J segment lost 7 bases and the V segment lost 2 bases, leaving 4 bases of the junction unmatched. Looked up from germline, CDR1 is WSHSY and CDR2 is SAAADI. CDR3 DNA sequence: TGCGCCAGCAGTGAGGCACAGGGGGGTGAGCAGTACTTC. Translation: CASSEAQGGEQYF.

The V and J genes are TRBV15 and TRBJ1-5, with a weak D call TRBD1 (6 bases). V dropped 0 bases and J dropped 6 bases, with 12 bases sitting between them. The germline CDR1 and CDR2 sequences are LNHNV and YYDKDF (reference sequence). The CDR3 totals 15 residues. Here the CDR3 DNA reads TGTGCCACCAGCAGAGAACAGGGAGGGGGTCAGCCCCAGCATTTT. Translated: CATSREQGGGQPQHF. The whole variable domain, filled in from reference TRBV15 and TRBJ1-5, reads DAMVIQNPRYQVTQFGKPVTLSCSQTLNHNVMYWYQQKSSQAPKLLFHYYDKDFNNEADTPDNFQSRRPNTSFCFLDIRSPGLGDTAMYLCATSREQGGGQPQHFGDGTRLSIL.